Listed below are T cell receptor beta chains from one sample, sequenced in a study of OX40 agonist ivuxolimab in advanced cancers. Sequencing used immunoSEQ multiplex PCR; TCRdb keeps in-frame clones, though not all of them. The sample records 80,000 or so clones, 86% being singletons. This sample comprised CD4+ or CD8+ T cells sorted from blood, obtained in a trial of the OX40 agonist ivuxolimab. The receptors here all came from an adult with an advanced solid tumor such as melanoma, head and neck, liver or kidney cancer. Both conserved end residues are part of each CDR3. The order of the fields is CDR3 protein, CDR3 DNA, clone size, V gene, D gene, J gene. The D gene is left open where the match is weak. Size is omitted from some rows. Given values are once, few, many or a class for expanded clones.

CDR3 protein: CASSQGVPPTDTQYF
CDR3 DNA: TGTGCCAGCAGCCAAGGGGTTCCCCCAACAGATACGCAGTATTTT
clone size: -
V gene: TRBV14
D gene: -
J gene: TRBJ2-3

CDR3 protein: CASSPLPGNTEAFF
CDR3 DNA: TGTGCCAGCTCACCACTTCCAGGCAACACTGAAGCTTTCTTT
clone size: -
V gene: TRBV18
D gene: -
J gene: TRBJ1-1

CDR3 protein: CASSLGGQETQYF
CDR3 DNA: TGTGCCAGCAGCTTGGGGGGGCAAGAGACCCAGTACTTC
clone size: -
V gene: TRBV5-5
D gene: -
J gene: TRBJ2-5

CDR3 protein: CASSLGTFPSSYNEQFF
CDR3 DNA: TGCGCCAGCAGCTTGGGGACTTTTCCCAGCTCCTACAATGAGCAGTTCTTC
clone size: -
V gene: TRBV5-1
D gene: -
J gene: TRBJ2-1

CDR3 protein: CASSQDWNTEAFF
CDR3 DNA: TGCGCCAGCAGCCAAGATTGGAACACTGAAGCTTTCTTT
clone size: once
V gene: TRBV4-3
D gene: -
J gene: TRBJ1-1

CDR3 protein: CASSVARGGDTQYF
CDR3 DNA: TGTGCCAGCAGTGTTGCTAGGGGGGGAGATACGCAGTATTTT
clone size: -
V gene: TRBV2
D gene: -
J gene: TRBJ2-3

CDR3 protein: CASSVKGHPLGTEAFF
CDR3 DNA: TGTGCCAGCAGCGTAAAGGGCCACCCCTTGGGGACTGAAGCTTTCTTT
clone size: -
V gene: TRBV9
D gene: -
J gene: TRBJ1-1

CDR3 protein: CASRSRGNEQFF
CDR3 DNA: TGTGCCAGCAGGAGCAGGGGAAATGAGCAGTTCTTC
clone size: -
V gene: TRBV6-5
D gene: -
J gene: TRBJ2-1

CDR3 protein: CASNPSGRTTDTQYF
CDR3 DNA: TGTGCCAGCAACCCCTCGGGCAGGACCACAGATACGCAGTATTTT
clone size: few
V gene: TRBV7-2
D gene: -
J gene: TRBJ2-3

CDR3 protein: CASSGQYNQPQHF
CDR3 DNA: TGTGCCAGCAGTGGTCAGTACAATCAGCCCCAGCATTTT
clone size: few
V gene: TRBV2
D gene: -
J gene: TRBJ1-5

CDR3 protein: CASLGGSGTYNEQFF
CDR3 DNA: TGTGCCAGCCTGGGCGGGAGTGGGACCTACAATGAGCAGTTCTTC
clone size: -
V gene: TRBV7-9
D gene: TRBD2
J gene: TRBJ2-1

CDR3 protein: CASSSSWGSNSPLHF
CDR3 DNA: TGTGCCAGCAGCTCTTCCTGGGGGTCCAATTCACCCCTCCACTTT
clone size: -
V gene: TRBV5-4
D gene: -
J gene: TRBJ1-6

CDR3 protein: CASSIRQPDQPQHF
CDR3 DNA: TGTGCCAGTAGTATTCGTCAGCCAGATCAGCCCCAGCATTTT
clone size: -
V gene: TRBV19
D gene: -
J gene: TRBJ1-5

CDR3 protein: CASSLDGGESPLHF
CDR3 DNA: TGTGCCAGCAGCTTAGATGGGGGAGAGTCACCCCTCCACTTT
clone size: -
V gene: TRBV5-4
D gene: -
J gene: TRBJ1-6

CDR3 protein: CSVWTGGFGNTIYF
CDR3 DNA: TGCAGCGTGTGGACAGGGGGCTTTGGAAACACCATATATTTT
clone size: -
V gene: TRBV29-1
D gene: TRBD1
J gene: TRBJ1-3

CDR3 protein: CASSVVRAGGAGELFF
CDR3 DNA: TGTGCCAGCAGCGTAGTACGGGCGGGAGGCGCCGGGGAGCTGTTTTTT
clone size: -
V gene: TRBV9
D gene: TRBD2
J gene: TRBJ2-2

CDR3 protein: CASSRRFGAGTGELFF
CDR3 DNA: TGTGCCAGCAGCCGCCGCTTTGGGGCGGGGACCGGGGAGCTGTTTTTT
clone size: -
V gene: TRBV14
D gene: -
J gene: TRBJ2-2

CDR3 protein: CASSLGSGTNEKLFF
CDR3 DNA: TGTGCCAGCAGCTTAGGTTCGGGAACTAATGAAAAACTGTTTTTT
clone size: -
V gene: TRBV7-2
D gene: -
J gene: TRBJ1-4

CDR3 protein: CATNPGPTGGQPQHF
CDR3 DNA: TGTGCCACCAACCCGGGACCCACAGGGGGTCAGCCCCAGCATTTT
clone size: -
V gene: TRBV10-3
D gene: TRBD1
J gene: TRBJ1-5

CDR3 protein: CASILRQGSEAFF
CDR3 DNA: TGTGCCAGTATCCTCCGCCAAGGGTCTGAAGCTTTCTTT
clone size: once
V gene: TRBV19
D gene: -
J gene: TRBJ1-1

CDR3 protein: CAWSGAGEQFF
CDR3 DNA: TGTGCCTGGAGTGGGGCTGGTGAGCAGTTCTTC
clone size: few
V gene: TRBV30
D gene: -
J gene: TRBJ2-1

CDR3 protein: CAISGVTGLSYEQYF
CDR3 DNA: TGTGCCATCAGTGGGGTTACAGGGCTCTCCTACGAGCAGTACTTC
clone size: -
V gene: TRBV10-3
D gene: -
J gene: TRBJ2-7

CDR3 protein: CASSLSFGTSGTYEQYF
CDR3 DNA: TGTGCCAGCAGTTTATCATTTGGGACTAGCGGGACCTACGAGCAGTACTTC
clone size: -
V gene: TRBV27
D gene: TRBD2
J gene: TRBJ2-7

CDR3 protein: CASTSRENTEAFF
CDR3 DNA: TGTGCCAGCACTTCCAGAGAGAACACTGAAGCTTTCTTT
clone size: -
V gene: TRBV6-6
D gene: -
J gene: TRBJ1-1

CDR3 protein: CASSGYWSYTF
CDR3 DNA: TGTGCCAGCAGTGGATATTGGAGCTACACCTTC
clone size: -
V gene: TRBV6-6
D gene: -
J gene: TRBJ1-2

CDR3 protein: CATSTGTAVTKNIQYF
CDR3 DNA: TGTGCCACCAGCACCGGGACAGCTGTGACCAAAAACATTCAGTACTTC
clone size: few
V gene: TRBV15
D gene: TRBD1
J gene: TRBJ2-4

CDR3 protein: CASSPLQLQGAMYEQYF
CDR3 DNA: TGTGCCAGCTCACCTCTTCAATTACAGGGGGCAATGTACGAGCAGTACTTC
clone size: once
V gene: TRBV18
D gene: TRBD1
J gene: TRBJ2-7

CDR3 protein: CASSLGNQPQHF
CDR3 DNA: TGTGCCAGCAGCTTGGGCAATCAGCCCCAGCATTTT
clone size: -
V gene: TRBV4-2
D gene: -
J gene: TRBJ1-5

CDR3 protein: CASSRAATNEKLFF
CDR3 DNA: TGTGCCAGTAGCCGAGCAGCTACCAATGAAAAACTGTTTTTT
clone size: -
V gene: TRBV19
D gene: -
J gene: TRBJ1-4

CDR3 protein: CASKRAGANVLTF
CDR3 DNA: TGTGCCAGCAAAAGGGCCGGGGCCAACGTCCTGACTTTC
clone size: once
V gene: TRBV6-1
D gene: -
J gene: TRBJ2-6

CDR3 protein: CASSLVSSPNQPQHF
CDR3 DNA: TGTGCCAGCAGCTTGGTAAGCAGCCCAAATCAGCCCCAGCATTTT
clone size: -
V gene: TRBV5-6
D gene: -
J gene: TRBJ1-5

CDR3 protein: CASSSDRNLTPGRGYTF
CDR3 DNA: TGTGCCAGCAGCAGCGACAGGAATTTAACCCCAGGGCGCGGCTACACCTTC
clone size: -
V gene: TRBV7-9
D gene: -
J gene: TRBJ1-2

CDR3 protein: CASSRSVGADTQYF
CDR3 DNA: TGTGCCAGTAGTAGGTCAGTGGGAGCAGATACGCAGTATTTT
clone size: -
V gene: TRBV19
D gene: -
J gene: TRBJ2-3

CDR3 protein: CASSFGDRSSYEQYF
CDR3 DNA: TGCGCCAGCAGCTTTGGTGACAGGAGCTCCTACGAGCAGTACTTC
clone size: -
V gene: TRBV5-1
D gene: -
J gene: TRBJ2-7

CDR3 protein: CASSLSGRAYGYTF
CDR3 DNA: TGTGCCAGCAGCTTAAGTGGGCGAGCCTATGGCTACACCTTC
clone size: -
V gene: TRBV5-6
D gene: -
J gene: TRBJ1-2

CDR3 protein: CASSLAQGYYGYTF
CDR3 DNA: TGTGCCAGCAGCTTAGCTCAGGGGTACTATGGCTACACCTTC
clone size: -
V gene: TRBV7-4
D gene: -
J gene: TRBJ1-2

CDR3 protein: CASSVEGRSYNEQFF
CDR3 DNA: TGTGCCAGCAGCGTTGAAGGCCGCTCCTACAATGAGCAGTTCTTC
clone size: -
V gene: TRBV9
D gene: -
J gene: TRBJ2-1

CDR3 protein: CASSLVGGQGGNQPQHF
CDR3 DNA: TGTGCCAGCAGCTTAGTTGGGGGACAGGGGGGCAATCAGCCCCAGCATTTT
clone size: once
V gene: TRBV7-2
D gene: TRBD1
J gene: TRBJ1-5

CDR3 protein: CASSEGFTGKQPQHF
CDR3 DNA: TGTGCCAGCAGTGAAGGCTTTACAGGGAAACAGCCCCAGCATTTT
clone size: -
V gene: TRBV6-1
D gene: -
J gene: TRBJ1-5

CDR3 protein: CASSSRRSPLHF
CDR3 DNA: TGTGCCAGCAGTTCCCGCAGGTCACCCCTCCACTTT
clone size: -
V gene: TRBV28
D gene: -
J gene: TRBJ1-6

CDR3 protein: CASSAGGDWGVYNEQFF
CDR3 DNA: TGTGCCAGCAGCGCCGGCGGGGATTGGGGGGTATACAATGAGCAGTTCTTC
clone size: few
V gene: TRBV9
D gene: -
J gene: TRBJ2-1

CDR3 protein: CASSPTGGTAYEQYF
CDR3 DNA: TGTGCCAGCAGCCCCACCGGCGGGACAGCCTACGAGCAGTACTTC
clone size: -
V gene: TRBV11-2
D gene: -
J gene: TRBJ2-7

CDR3 protein: CASSPTGNEKLFF
CDR3 DNA: TGTGCCAGCTCCCCCACAGGGAATGAAAAACTGTTTTTT
clone size: -
V gene: TRBV18
D gene: -
J gene: TRBJ1-4

CDR3 protein: CASSESVQGAFF
CDR3 DNA: TGTGCCAGCAGTGAAAGCGTACAGGGGGCTTTCTTT
clone size: -
V gene: TRBV25-1
D gene: TRBD1
J gene: TRBJ1-1

CDR3 protein: CASSLELGRQPQHF
CDR3 DNA: TGTGCCAGCAGCTTAGAATTAGGGCGACAGCCCCAGCATTTT
clone size: -
V gene: TRBV11-2
D gene: -
J gene: TRBJ1-5

CDR3 protein: CASTLRGGNVGEQYF
CDR3 DNA: TGTGCCAGCACCTTAAGGGGGGGCAACGTGGGCGAGCAGTACTTC
clone size: -
V gene: TRBV7-8
D gene: -
J gene: TRBJ2-7

CDR3 protein: CASSFPSGSTDTQYF
CDR3 DNA: TGTGCCAGCAGCTTCCCTAGCGGGAGCACAGATACGCAGTATTTT
clone size: -
V gene: TRBV7-9
D gene: TRBD2
J gene: TRBJ2-3

CDR3 protein: CASSLGQGGNTIYF
CDR3 DNA: TGTGCCAGCAGCCTGGGACAGGGGGGAAACACCATATATTTT
clone size: -
V gene: TRBV7-9
D gene: TRBD1
J gene: TRBJ1-3

CDR3 protein: CASSYDRAEAFF
CDR3 DNA: TGCGCCAGCAGCTATGACAGAGCTGAAGCTTTCTTT
clone size: -
V gene: TRBV5-1
D gene: -
J gene: TRBJ1-1

CDR3 protein: CSVEARVFGYTF
CDR3 DNA: TGCAGCGTTGAGGCGAGGGTGTTTGGCTACACCTTC
clone size: -
V gene: TRBV29-1
D gene: -
J gene: TRBJ1-2

CDR3 protein: CSVSQGNEQFF
CDR3 DNA: TGCAGTGTGTCCCAGGGTAATGAGCAGTTCTTC
clone size: -
V gene: TRBV20-1
D gene: -
J gene: TRBJ2-1

CDR3 protein: CASSPTLAGGTPYEQYF
CDR3 DNA: TGTGCCAGCTCACCAACGTTAGCGGGAGGGACCCCCTACGAGCAGTACTTC
clone size: -
V gene: TRBV18
D gene: TRBD2
J gene: TRBJ2-7

CDR3 protein: CASSVDHQTGAEAFF
CDR3 DNA: TGTGCCAGCAGCGTAGATCACCAGACAGGAGCCGAAGCTTTCTTT
clone size: once
V gene: TRBV9
D gene: -
J gene: TRBJ1-1

CDR3 protein: CASSQTGYGYTF
CDR3 DNA: TGCGCCAGCAGCCAAACAGGCTATGGCTACACCTTC
clone size: -
V gene: TRBV4-3
D gene: -
J gene: TRBJ1-2

CDR3 protein: CASSPSSYEQYF
CDR3 DNA: TGTGCCAGCTCGCCCTCATCCTACGAGCAGTACTTC
clone size: once
V gene: TRBV6-6
D gene: -
J gene: TRBJ2-7